A single sample is the source of the 25 T cell receptor beta chains below, sequenced in a study of cytomegalovirus exposure and HLA in healthy donors. It was with 60 Vbeta and 13 Jbeta primers that the PCR ran. Measured with immunoSEQ multiplex PCR; TCRdb has only the in-frame clones, and not every one. The sample carries hundreds of thousands of clones, roughly four fifths recorded once. The sequencing sample was made of PBMCs. Source of these receptors: a girl between 10 and 17 years old in good health and CMV-seronegative.

This chain joins TRBV2 and TRBJ2-3, with 7 bases matching TRBD2. Trimming took 6 bases from V and 6 from J; bases not matched to a gene: 6. The V gene's germline CDR1 is SNHLY and CDR2 FYNNEI. The CDR3 loop spans 13 amino acids. The CDR3 here is CASRVGRWDTQYF. CDR3 coding DNA: TGTGCCAGCAGGGTCGGGAGGTGGGATACGCAGTATTTT.

The chain recombines TRBV11-3 with TRBJ2-1; TRBD1 matches at 10 bases. V shed 1 base, J shed 8 bases, and the junction held 5 bases outside the gene matches. Per the germline V gene, CDR1 is SGHNT and CDR2 is YENEEA. This CDR3 comprises 15 residues. The CDR3 DNA reads TGTGCCAGCAGCTTAGTTGGGACAGGGGTTGATGAGCAGTTCTTC. Its translation: CASSLVGTGVDEQFF.

This sequence joins TRBV4-1 and TRBJ1-2; TRBD1 agrees at 9 bases. CDR3 length equals 13 residues. Trimming cost V 2 bases and J 7 bases; bases outside gene matches: 2. Germline CDR1 and CDR2: MGHRA and YSYEKL. The CDR3 region is CASSQTGGGGYTF. As DNA, the CDR3 is TGCGCCAGCAGCCAAACAGGGGGCGGTGGCTACACCTTC.

The chain has TRBV4-3 and TRBJ2-5, with 8 bases aligning to TRBD2. The closer fit of TRBJ2-7 to the DNA end suggests the J call may be wrong. Germline CDR1 LGHNA, CDR2 YSLEER. This CDR3 comprises 14 residues. CDR3 in amino acids: CASSVHGGAVEQYF. The CDR3 DNA sequence: TGCGCCAGCAGCGTACACGGGGGGGCGGTCGAGCAGTACTTC.

The chain links TRBV19 to TRBJ1-6; 9 bases align to TRBD1. J was trimmed by 7 bases and V by 3 bases; bases with no gene match: 7. Germline V CDR1 and CDR2: LNHDA, SQIVND (reference sequence). The CDR3 extends over 16 amino acids. For the CDR3, the DNA is TGTGCCAGTAGTATCATAGCTGGGACAGGGAATTCACCCCTCCACTTT. Translating it yields CASSIIAGTGNSPLHF.

V is TRBV6-5 and J is TRBJ2-7; 7 bases line up with TRBD2. After removal of 6 bases from V and 6 bases from J, the junction contained 11 bases not matched to a gene. Germline-derived CDR1 and CDR2 are MNHEY and SVGAGI. CDR3 length equals 14 residues. The CDR3: CASRNSGKGIEQYF. The CDR3 DNA follows: TGTGCCAGCAGGAACAGCGGGAAGGGGATCGAGCAGTACTTC.

The V gene is TRBV28, the J gene TRBJ2-6; TRBD1 matches at 7 bases. Germline V gene data show CDR1 as MDHEN and CDR2 as SYDVKM. The CDR3 spans 17 residues. V was clipped by 6 bases and J by 0 bases; unmatched bases: 8. CDR3 sequence: CASSPGTANSGANVLTF. In DNA, the CDR3 is TGTGCCAGCAGCCCCGGGACAGCAAACTCTGGGGCCAACGTCCTGACTTTC.

V gene TRBV14 combines with J gene TRBJ2-2; no clear D. This CDR3 spans 16 amino acids. Trimming removed 0 bases from V and 5 bases from J, with 13 bases in between. Germline CDR1 and CDR2: SGHDN and FVKESK. The CDR3 region is CASSQDRKARTGELFF. The CDR3 DNA reads as TGTGCCAGCAGCCAAGATAGGAAGGCTAGAACCGGGGAGCTGTTTTTT.

The chain links TRBV25-1 to TRBJ1-1; the match to TRBD1 covers 7 bases. This CDR3 has 15 amino acids. The germline V gene encodes CDR1 MGHDK and CDR2 SYGVNS. V trimming: 1 base; J trimming: 1 base; junction bases outside the gene matches: 3. The CDR3 region has the DNA TGTGCCAGCAGTGAATTGGGACAGCCGAACACTGAAGCTTTCTTT. The encoded protein is CASSELGQPNTEAFF.

Written as DNA, the CDR3 is TGTGCCAGCAGTTCGACAGGATACAATGAGCAGTTCTTC. Encoded protein: CASSSTGYNEQFF. J is TRBJ2-1 and V is TRBV6-6; D perhaps matches TRBD1 (6 bases). Germline V gives CDR1 MNHNY, CDR2 SVGAGI (reference sequence). The V end was cut by 4 bases, the J end by 4 bases, with 8 bases between. This CDR3 has 13 amino acids.

The chain recombines TRBV7-2 with TRBJ2-7, with 11 nucleotides matching TRBD1. Losses at the gene ends were 1 base for V and 5 bases for J; bases not matched to a gene: 7. Germline V gene data show CDR1 as SGHTA and CDR2 as FQGNSA. The CDR3 length is 16 residues. As DNA, the CDR3 is TGTGCCAGCAGCTTAGACCAGTGGACAGGGGGCCACGAGCAGTACTTC. Protein product: CASSLDQWTGGHEQYF.

A few counts support this clone. The chain links TRBV4-1 to TRBJ2-7, with 10 bases matching TRBD1. The CDR3 is 16 amino acids. Losses at the gene ends were 1 base for V and 3 bases for J; bases not matched to a gene: 6. Germline-derived CDR1 and CDR2 are MGHRA and YSYEKL. The CDR3, as DNA: TGCGCCAGCAGCCAAGGGGCGGGACAGGGGCTCTACGAGCAGTACTTC. Encoded protein: CASSQGAGQGLYEQYF.

V is TRBV29-1 and J is TRBJ2-5, with TRBD2 matching 10 bases. The DNA end is a closer match to TRBJ2-7, so the J assignment may be wrong. Germline V gives CDR1 SQVTM, CDR2 ANQGSEA. This CDR3 is built from 16 residues. The CDR3 protein is CSVETTPAGGPHEQYF. The CDR3, as DNA: TGCAGCGTTGAAACCACACCAGCGGGAGGGCCTCACGAGCAGTACTTC.

This clone was seen a handful of times. This chain links TRBV7-8 with TRBJ1-6; D call uncertain. The CDR3 has 16 residues. Trimming took 5 bases from V and 10 from J, leaving 21 bases between them. The germline gives CDR1 SGHVS, CDR2 FQNEAQ. The CDR3 protein is CASSPRVLSPGSPLHF. Written as DNA, the CDR3 is TGTGCCAGCAGCCCCCGCGTGCTTTCACCGGGGTCACCCCTCCACTTT.

The chain couples TRBV6-6 to TRBJ1-4; D remains unclear. The ends were cut back, 7 bases at V and 1 base at J, with 13 bases in the middle. The length of the CDR3 is 15 residues. Germline V gene lookup returns CDR1 MNHNY and CDR2 SVGAGI (reference sequence). The CDR3 protein is CASTTPSVTNEKLFF. The CDR3 DNA reads as TGTGCCAGCACCACGCCCTCGGTAACTAATGAAAAACTGTTTTTT.

This chain connects TRBV21-1 to TRBJ1-6; no check of the table's D call, TRBD1, against the DNA was made. TRBV21-1 is classified as a pseudogene. The CDR3 totals 18 residues. The CDR3 sequence is CASSKESDRGKYNSPLHF. CDR3 DNA: TGTGCCAGCAGCAAAGAGTCAGACAGGGGCAAATATAATTCACCCCTCCACTTT.

This chain's CDR3 is CASSLADGGMGTEAFF. In DNA form, the CDR3 reads TGTGCCAGCAGCTTAGCGGATGGGGGCATGGGAACTGAAGCTTTCTTT. The chain couples TRBV7-9 to TRBJ1-1; maybe TRBD1 (6 bases). Trimming pared 0 bases from V and 5 bases from J, leaving 16 bases between. The CDR3 has 16 amino acids. In germline, CDR1 is SEHNR, CDR2 FQNEAQ (reference sequence).

This sequence joins TRBV18 and TRBJ1-1; 8 nucleotides align to TRBD1. The CDR3 is 16 residues long. CDR1 is KGHSH, CDR2 LQKENI, per germline. The ends lost 2 bases at V and 4 bases at J; junction bases unmatched: 9. This CDR3 is CASSPSVRGPLTEAFF. The CDR3 nucleotides are TGTGCCAGCTCACCATCGGTCAGGGGGCCGCTCACTGAAGCTTTCTTT.

This clone came up once. The chain has TRBV5-1 and TRBJ2-7; D uncertain. The CDR3 has 12 residues. V lost 1 base to trimming and J lost 2 bases, with 4 bases between them. CDR1 SGHRS and CDR2 YFSETQ come from the germline V gene. The CDR3 DNA reads TGCGCCAGCAGCTTGAGCCCCTACGAGCAGTACTTC. Protein: CASSLSPYEQYF. The whole variable domain, remainder taken from reference TRBV5-1 and TRBJ2-7, is KAGVTQTPRYLIKTRGQQVTLSCSPISGHRSVSWYQQTPGQGLQFLFEYFSETQRNKGNFPGRFSGRQFSNSRSEMNVSTLELGDSALYLCASSLSPYEQYFGPGTRLTVT.

The chain couples TRBV6-1 to TRBJ2-7; 8 nucleotides agree with TRBD2. This CDR3 is 15 amino acids long. The germline CDR1 and CDR2 sequences are MNHNS and SASEGT. V was clipped by 2 bases and J by 6 bases; unmatched bases: 9. The CDR3 DNA sequence: TGTGCCAGCAGTGAAACAGCGGGAGTGATGGGCGAGCAGTACTTC. Translation gives CASSETAGVMGEQYF.

The chain carries TRBV7-7 and TRBJ2-5, with 14 positions matching TRBD2. Trimming removed 5 bases from V and 1 base from J; junction bases left unmatched: 3. The germline CDR1 and CDR2 sequences are SSHAT and FNYEAQ (reference sequence). CDR3 size: 16 residues. For the CDR3, the DNA is TGTGCCAGCAGCCCAGGGACTAGCGGGGGCCAAGAGACCCAGTACTTC. It translates to CASSPGTSGGQETQYF.

The chain is built from TRBV11-1 and TRBJ2-7, with TRBD1 identical over 7 bases. Losses at the gene ends were 5 bases for V and 5 bases for J; bases not matched to a gene: 9. The CDR3 loop spans 14 amino acids. CDR1 is SGHAT, CDR2 FQDESV, per germline (reference sequence). CDR3 nucleotides: TGTGCCAGCAGCCCACGGACAGGTAGGGACGAGCAGTACTTC. Translating gives CASSPRTGRDEQYF.

CDR3 loop: CASSTQGAVYHYGYTF. DNA for the CDR3: TGTGCCAGTAGTACCCAGGGGGCCGTTTACCACTATGGCTACACCTTC. This chain links TRBV19 with TRBJ1-2; 8 bases align to TRBD1. Losses at the gene ends were 4 bases for V and 3 bases for J; bases not matched to a gene: 10. In germline, CDR1 is LNHDA, CDR2 SQIVND (reference sequence). CDR3 length: 16 residues.

This clone was seen once. V usage is TRBV28 and J usage is TRBJ1-1; tentative D call: TRBD1 (5 bases). The V gene's germline CDR1 is MDHEN and CDR2 SYDVKM. V lost 4 bases, J lost 6 bases, and 9 bases lay in between. The CDR3 has 12 residues. The CDR3 reads CASSYGGSEAFF. In DNA form, the CDR3 reads TGTGCCAGCAGTTACGGGGGATCTGAAGCTTTCTTT.

This rearrangement joins TRBV27 to TRBJ1-2, with 7 bases fitting TRBD1. Germline-derived CDR1 and CDR2 are MNHEY and SMNVEV (reference sequence). V lost 5 bases and J lost 1; bases outside the gene matches: 7. The CDR3 contains 15 residues. CDR3 protein: CASSPITGDNYGYTF. The DNA of the CDR3 is TGTGCCAGCAGTCCGATAACAGGGGATAACTATGGCTACACCTTC.